A selection of T cell receptor beta chains follows, all from one sample in a study of T-cell memory formation after mild COVID-19. TCRdb analysed the 5' RACE reads with MiXCR anew, one entry per CDR3 protein. This sample has some 300,000 distinct CDR3 sequences, with 20% to 25% found just once. What was sequenced was PBMCs or a T cell subset sorted from them (not recorded which). The receptor set was obtained from a man younger than 35 who had mild COVID-19 (a few samples of this study predate the infection). Cell type and time point are not known. Each CDR3 is given with its conserved first and last residue. D genes are given only for firm matches. Rows may omit the clone size; those that give it use once, few, many or a size class.

>TRBV27|NA|TRBJ1-5|few
TGTGCCAGCAGTTTCCAGGGGTATCAGCCCCAGCATTTT
CASSFQGYQPQHF
>TRBV5-1|NA|TRBJ1-1|NA
TGCGCCAGCAGCTTGAGTGTAATTGAGGGGACTGAAGCTTTCTTT
CASSLSVIEGTEAFF
>TRBV7-7|TRBD1|TRBJ2-5|few
TGTGCCAGCAGCTTAAGACAGGGCTATCAAGAGACCCAGTACTTC
CASSLRQGYQETQYF
>TRBV29-1|TRBD1|TRBJ1-2|NA
TGCAGCGTTCTATATTATGGGACAGGGGGCAACTATGGCTACACCTTC
CSVLYYGTGGNYGYTF
>TRBV6-5|NA|TRBJ2-7|few
TGTGCCAGCGGGGCCGAATTCTTGGAGCAGTACTTC
CASGAEFLEQYF
>TRBV6-2/TRBV6-3|NA|TRBJ2-5|NA
TGTGCCAGCAGTCCCGGGGACGCGGGGCAAAGGAGGACCCAGTACTTC
CASSPGDAGQRRTQYF
>TRBV12-3/TRBV12-4|TRBD1|TRBJ1-2|few
TGTGCCAGCAGTGGACAGGGGCGTATAGACGGCTACACCTTC
CASSGQGRIDGYTF
>TRBV7-2|NA|TRBJ2-2|NA
TGTGCCAGCACCCAGGGCTGGGGTGGGGAGCTGTTTTTT
CASTQGWGGELFF
>TRBV5-4|NA|TRBJ2-6|once
TGTGCAAGCAGCCCCCTCCAGTCGGGAGCCAACGTCCTGACTTTC
CASSPLQSGANVLTF
>TRBV2|NA|TRBJ2-2|many
TGTGCCACACTATCCGGGACAACGAACACCGGGGAGCTGTTTTTT
CATLSGTTNTGELFF
>TRBV9|TRBD1|TRBJ1-2|NA
TGTGCCAGCAGCGTAGAAGGACAGGGGGGAGAGGGCTACACCTTC
CASSVEGQGGEGYTF
>TRBV15|NA|TRBJ2-5|NA
TGTGCCACCACCTTCTTAAGGGGCGCGATCGGAGAGACCCAGTACTTC
CATTFLRGAIGETQYF
>TRBV12-3/TRBV12-4|NA|TRBJ2-1|NA
TGTGCCAGCAAGCCGTCGGGGTACAATGAGCAGTTCTTC
CASKPSGYNEQFF
>TRBV10-2|NA|TRBJ1-5|few
TGCGCCAGCAGTGAACAAAGAGAACAGCCCCAGCATTTT
CASSEQREQPQHF
>TRBV7-9|NA|TRBJ1-2|NA
TGTGCCAGCAGCCTGAATGCGGGGCATGGCTACACCTTC
CASSLNAGHGYTF
>TRBV4-1|NA|TRBJ1-6|many
TGCGCCAGCAGCCAAGCTAGATTAGGGGCGGGAAATTCACCCCTCCACTTT
CASSQARLGAGNSPLHF
>TRBV4-3|NA|TRBJ2-5|few
TGCGCCAGCAGCCAAGGTGTCCCCGGGACGGCTCAAGAGACCCAGTACTTC
CASSQGVPGTAQETQYF
>TRBV5-1|TRBD1|TRBJ2-3|NA
TGCGCCAGCGGGACAGGGGGAAATACAGATACGCAGTATTTT
CASGTGGNTDTQYF
>TRBV6-5|NA|TRBJ1-5|NA
TGTGCCAGCAGTTACTCCCCCAGGGGAGGATTTCCCCAGCATTTT
CASSYSPRGGFPQHF
>TRBV6-5|TRBD1|TRBJ2-7|NA
TGTGCCAGCAGTTACGGGCGGACAGGGGAAGAGCAGTACTTC
CASSYGRTGEEQYF
>TRBV29-1|TRBD1|TRBJ2-3|NA
TGCAGCGTTGGGCGACAGGGGGCGAGAGATACGCAGTATTTT
CSVGRQGARDTQYF
>TRBV9|TRBD2|TRBJ2-1|NA
TGTGCCAGCAGCAAGTTAGGGGGACTAGACCTCAATGAGCAGTTCTTC
CASSKLGGLDLNEQFF
>TRBV6-5|NA|TRBJ1-4|few
TGTGCCAGCAGCCCCCGGACCTTTGCAGAAAAACTGTTTTTT
CASSPRTFAEKLFF
>TRBV7-3|NA|TRBJ2-1|NA
TGTGCCAGCAGCCCTCCCCCCACAAGGACTATCTACAATGAGCAGTTCTTC
CASSPPPTRTIYNEQFF
>TRBV6-5|NA|TRBJ1-5|NA
TGTGCCAGCAATCCTACTAGTAATAGCAATCAGCCCCAGCATTTT
CASNPTSNSNQPQHF
>TRBV18|TRBD1|TRBJ1-6|NA
TGTGCCAGCTCACCCGGACAGGGCCAGAATTCACCCCTCCACTTT
CASSPGQGQNSPLHF
>TRBV7-3|NA|TRBJ2-5|few
TGTGCCAGCAGCGCCACGGGGGGCCTAGAGACCCAGTACTTC
CASSATGGLETQYF
>TRBV11-2|NA|TRBJ2-5|NA
TGTGCCAGCAGCTTCCTACCGGTGGAGGAGACCCAGTACTTC
CASSFLPVEETQYF
>TRBV14|TRBD1|TRBJ2-5|few
TGTGCCAGCAGCATACAGGGGCGGCAAGAGACCCAGTACTTC
CASSIQGRQETQYF
>TRBV7-8|TRBD1|TRBJ1-1|once
TGTGCCAGCAGCCCATTCTTTCCCGGGACAGGGACCACTGAAGCTTTCTTT
CASSPFFPGTGTTEAFF
>TRBV12-3/TRBV12-4|NA|TRBJ2-2|NA
TGTGCCAGCACCCGTGCCGCTGTAGGTGCCGGGGAGCTGTTTTTT
CASTRAAVGAGELFF
>TRBV5-1|TRBD2|TRBJ2-5|many
TGCGCCAGCAGCTTGTCGGTGCGGGGGAGCTTTACCCAAGAGACCCAGTACTTC
CASSLSVRGSFTQETQYF
>TRBV5-1|NA|TRBJ2-1|few
TGCGCCAGCAGCTTGCAACCGGGGGCCTACAATGAGCAGTTCTTC
CASSLQPGAYNEQFF
>TRBV12-5|NA|TRBJ2-7|few
TGTGCTAGTTCGGCAGGTTTGAACGAGCAGTACTTC
CASSAGLNEQYF
>TRBV24-1|NA|TRBJ1-6|few
TGTGCCACAAGAAGGTGTGATCCCGGGGACCTTTCACCCCTCCACTTT
CATRRCDPGDLSPLHF
>TRBV3-1|TRBD2|TRBJ2-5|few
TGTGCCAGCGGACTCGAGCGGCGGGGGAAAGAGACCCAGTACTTC
CASGLERRGKETQYF
>TRBV5-1|NA|TRBJ2-1|many
TGCGCCAGCAGCTTGATGGGACCCGCGAACAATGAGCAGTTCTTC
CASSLMGPANNEQFF
>TRBV29-1|NA|TRBJ2-3|many
TGCAGCGTTGACAGGCCGGGGGGCCTGACAGATACGCAGTATTTT
CSVDRPGGLTDTQYF
>TRBV11-3|TRBD2|TRBJ2-3|NA
TGTGCCAGCAGCGCCGGGGGGAGAGCGGGGGCGCAGTATTTT
CASSAGGRAGAQYF
>TRBV12-3/TRBV12-4|TRBD2|TRBJ2-7|NA
TGTGCCAGCAGGGCCAGCGGGGGGAACGAGCAGTACTTC
CASRASGGNEQYF
>TRBV14|TRBD1|TRBJ1-1|few
TGTGCCAGCAGCCAAGATAGGGGGCAGGGGCGCGGCACTGAAGCTTTCTTT
CASSQDRGQGRGTEAFF
>TRBV5-1|NA|TRBJ2-5|few
TGCGCCAGCAGCTTGCCAGGGGCCCAAGAGACCCAGTACTTC
CASSLPGAQETQYF
>TRBV7-2|NA|TRBJ2-5|few
TGTGCCAGCAGAGGGACTGCCTTTCCGGAGACCCAGTACTTC
CASRGTAFPETQYF
>TRBV20-1|NA|TRBJ2-5|NA
TGCAGTGCTAGAGATCACTCCGCACTACCCGAAGAGACCCAGTACTTC
CSARDHSALPEETQYF
>TRBV7-2|NA|TRBJ2-2|NA
TGTGCCAGCAGCCTCACCGGGACGCACACCGGGGAGCTGTTTTTT
CASSLTGTHTGELFF
>TRBV27|NA|TRBJ2-3|few
TGTGCCAGCAGTTCAGGGACACTCCGACGGGATACGCAGTATTTT
CASSSGTLRRDTQYF
>TRBV7-9|NA|TRBJ1-1|few
TGTGCCAGCAGCTATGGTCTAAGGGGGGGGAGCACTGAAGCTTTCTTT
CASSYGLRGGSTEAFF
>TRBV7-6|NA|TRBJ2-7|few
TGTGCCAGCAGCCGGGGGACAGTAATCTCCTACGAGCAGTACTTC
CASSRGTVISYEQYF